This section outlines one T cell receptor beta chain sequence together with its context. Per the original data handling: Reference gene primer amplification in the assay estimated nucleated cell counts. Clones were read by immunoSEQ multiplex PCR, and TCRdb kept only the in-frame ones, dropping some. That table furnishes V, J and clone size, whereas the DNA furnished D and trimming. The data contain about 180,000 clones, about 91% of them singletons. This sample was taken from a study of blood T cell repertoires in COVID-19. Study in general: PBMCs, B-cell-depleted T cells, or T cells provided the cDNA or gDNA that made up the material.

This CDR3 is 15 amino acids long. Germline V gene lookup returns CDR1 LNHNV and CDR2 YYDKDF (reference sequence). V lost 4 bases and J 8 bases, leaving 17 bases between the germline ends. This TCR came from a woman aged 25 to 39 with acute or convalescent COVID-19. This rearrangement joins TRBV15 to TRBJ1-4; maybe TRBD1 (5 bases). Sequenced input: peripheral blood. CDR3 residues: CATSTGFDSGEKLFF. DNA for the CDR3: TGTGCCACCAGCACAGGGTTCGATAGCGGAGAAAAACTGTTTTTT.